This T cell receptor (beta chain) is from a study of blood T cells in healthy people across ages. For the second PCR, which ran for 7 to 11 cycles, a sample-barcoded 5' primer and a J-beta primer mix were used. TCRdb re-derived calls from the 5' RACE reads in MiXCR, one entry per CDR3 protein. This sample has some 710,000 distinct CDR3 sequences; about 42% occur once, and the top ten carry 15% to 20%. The CDR3 is 14 residues long. V was cut by 4 bases and J by 3 bases, with 9 bases left in between. CDR1 SGHTA and CDR2 FQGNSA come from the germline V gene. This chain uses TRBV7-2 with TRBJ2-2; D call uncertain. The specimen was blood. The source of this sequence is a man older than 75 in good health. The CDR3 DNA reads as TGTGCCAGCAGCTACTACAGAGACACCGGGGAGCTGTTTTTT. Translating it yields CASSYYRDTGELFF. Filled out from reference TRBV7-2 and TRBJ2-2, the complete variable domain reads GAGVSQSPSNKVTEKGKDVELRCDPISGHTALYWYRQSLGQGLEFLIYFQGNSAPDKSGLPSDRFSAERTGGSVSTLTIQRTQQEDSAVYLCASSYYRDTGELFFGEGSRLTVL.